This TCR beta chain was identified during a study of blood T cells in healthy people across ages. Healthy Russian Caucasian donors spanned ages roughly 6 to 90 years. Study-wide findings and caveats: Researchers said unsorted PBMCs prevented a conclusive naive versus antigen-experienced comparison.

The second PCR ran roughly 7 to 12 cycles with a sample-barcoded 5' primer and J-beta primers. TCRdb passed the 5' RACE reads through MiXCR, listing each CDR3 protein once. The data show 550,000 to 650,000 distinct CDR3 sequences, 25% to 35% seen once. Germline V gene data show CDR1 as SGHKS and CDR2 as YYEKEE (reference sequence). The CDR3 consists of 13 residues. V lost 4 bases, J lost 6 bases, and 10 bases lay in between. Note on this clonotype: Its antigen is not identified.

The same specimen was also included in a second study, on T cells of mothers and their children. That work contributes: Sample barcodes and 2-4 random nucleotides came from the second PCR's M1S primer. Over 8.5 million TCR beta CDR3 reads were obtained from each mother, and about 3 million from each child.

The clonotype comes from a boy younger than 10 in good health. The specimen was blood. J is TRBJ1-4 and V is TRBV5-5; no definite D call. CDR3 DNA sequence: TGTGCCAGCAGCCTCCGGAGCTATGAAAAACTGTTTTTT. Amino acid sequence: CASSLRSYEKLFF.